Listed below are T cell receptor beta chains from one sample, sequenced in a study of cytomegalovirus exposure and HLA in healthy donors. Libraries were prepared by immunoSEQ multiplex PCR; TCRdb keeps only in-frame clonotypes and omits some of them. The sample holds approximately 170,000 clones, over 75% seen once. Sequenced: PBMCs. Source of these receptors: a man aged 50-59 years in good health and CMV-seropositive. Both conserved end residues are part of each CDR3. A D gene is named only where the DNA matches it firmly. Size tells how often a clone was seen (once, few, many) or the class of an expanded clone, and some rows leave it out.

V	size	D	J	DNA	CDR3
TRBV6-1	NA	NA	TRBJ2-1	TGTGCCAGCAGGTGGCAAATCAATGAGCAGTTCTTC	CASRWQINEQFF
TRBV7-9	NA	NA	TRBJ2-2	TGTGCCAGCAGCAAAGGACAGTCCACCGGGGAGCTGTTTTTT	CASSKGQSTGELFF
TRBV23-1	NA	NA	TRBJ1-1	TGCGCCAGCAGTCCACCGGGACAAGAAGCTTTCTTT	CASSPPGQEAFF
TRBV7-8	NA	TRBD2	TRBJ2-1	TGTGCCAGCAGTTCTCCTAGCGGGGGCACTCAGCAGTTCTTC	CASSSPSGGTQQFF
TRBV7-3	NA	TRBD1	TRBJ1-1	TGTGCCAGCAGCTTAAAAGGGGACAGGGGGGGGACTGAAGCTTTCTTT	CASSLKGDRGGTEAFF
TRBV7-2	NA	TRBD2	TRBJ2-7	TGTGCCAGCAGCCCCGAGACTAGCTCCCACGAGCAGTACTTC	CASSPETSSHEQYF
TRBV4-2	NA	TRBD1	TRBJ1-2	TGTGCCAGCAGCCAAGGGTTGGACAGGGGGCCCCCCTTCCCCTATGGCTACACCTTC	CASSQGLDRGPPFPYGYTF
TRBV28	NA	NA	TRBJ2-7	TGTGCCAGCTCCCCCGGTAGCTCCTACGAGCAGTACTTC	CASSPGSSYEQYF
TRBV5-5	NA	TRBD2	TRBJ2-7	TGTGCCAGCAGCCGAGCGGGAGAGACGACCGACGAGCAGTACTTC	CASSRAGETTDEQYF
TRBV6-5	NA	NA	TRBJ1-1	TGTGCCAGCAGCCGAGACGGGTTGAACACTGAAGCTTTCTTT	CASSRDGLNTEAFF
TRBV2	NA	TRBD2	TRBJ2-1	TGTGCCAGCAGTGCCCGGGAGGCGGCCTTCTACAATGAGCAGTTCTTC	CASSAREAAFYNEQFF
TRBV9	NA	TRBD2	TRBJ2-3	TGTGCCAGCAGCGCTAGCGGGGGCACAGATACGCAGTATTTT	CASSASGGTDTQYF
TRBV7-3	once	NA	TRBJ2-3	TGTGCCAGCAGCTTATCCTTCACAGATACGCAGTATTTT	CASSLSFTDTQYF
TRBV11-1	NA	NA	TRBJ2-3	TGTGCCAGCGGGGCGTGGGGAAGCACAGATACGCAGTATTTT	CASGAWGSTDTQYF
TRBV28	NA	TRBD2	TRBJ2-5	TGTGCCAGCAGTAGCGGGAGTACGGAGACCCAGTACTTC	CASSSGSTETQYF
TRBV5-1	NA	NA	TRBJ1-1	TGCGCCAGCAGCTCCTCCCACGCGTTGTTGTCAGGGGCGCGGAACACTGAAGCTTTCTTT	CASSSSHALLSGARNTEAFF
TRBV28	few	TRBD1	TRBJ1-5	TGTGCCAGCAACCGGTACAGGGGGATCAATCAGCCCCAGCATTTT	CASNRYRGINQPQHF
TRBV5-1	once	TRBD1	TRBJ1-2	TGCGCCAGCCGAGCCGGGACAGGGTCAGATGGCTACACCTTC	CASRAGTGSDGYTF
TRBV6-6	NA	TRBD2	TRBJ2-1	TGTGCCAGCAGTTCCCTTAGCGGGAGGGCCTACAATGAGCAGTTCTTC	CASSSLSGRAYNEQFF
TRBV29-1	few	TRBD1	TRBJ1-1	TGCAGCGTTCGGGACAGGGCCAACACTGAAGCTTTCTTT	CSVRDRANTEAFF
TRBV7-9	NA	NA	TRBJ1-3	TGTGCCAGCAGCTTAAGAGCATCTGGAAACACCATATATTTT	CASSLRASGNTIYF
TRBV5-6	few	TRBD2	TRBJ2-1	TGTGCCAGCAGCTTGGGTTCTCTAGCGGAGAAAAACCCGTTCTTC	CASSLGSLAEKNPFF
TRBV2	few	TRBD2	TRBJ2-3	TGTGCCAGCAGTGATGCTAGCGGGGTGTCAGATACGCAGTATTTT	CASSDASGVSDTQYF
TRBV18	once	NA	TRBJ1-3	TGTGCCAGCTCACCCGGAATCTCACAGACCCCTGGAAACACCATATATTTT	CASSPGISQTPGNTIYF
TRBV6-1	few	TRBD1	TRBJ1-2	TGTGCCAGCAGTGAAAACGGGGGACAGCTTAACTATGGCTACACCTTC	CASSENGGQLNYGYTF
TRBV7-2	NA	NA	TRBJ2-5	TGTGCCAGCAGCTTAGCGCCCACAGGGTTAGAGACCCAGTACTTC	CASSLAPTGLETQYF
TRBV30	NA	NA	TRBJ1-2	TGTGCCTGGAGGGGGCGCGGGGAGGGCCGGGGCTACACCTTC	CAWRGRGEGRGYTF
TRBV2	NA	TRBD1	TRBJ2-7	TGTGCCAGCAGTCGTGACAGGGGAGGCGAGCAGTACTTC	CASSRDRGGEQYF
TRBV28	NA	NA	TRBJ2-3	TGTGCCAGCACCCAGGGGAGCACAGATACGCAGTATTTT	CASTQGSTDTQYF
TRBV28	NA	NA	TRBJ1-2	TGTGCCAGCAGTTTAGGGGCTCTAAGCGACTACACCTTC	CASSLGALSDYTF
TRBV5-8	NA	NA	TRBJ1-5	TGTGCCAGCAGCTTACGTTCGGAGAATCAGCCCCAGCATTTT	CASSLRSENQPQHF
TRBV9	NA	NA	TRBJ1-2	TGTGCCAGCAGCCGGGGGGGAAACTATGGCTACACCTTC	CASSRGGNYGYTF
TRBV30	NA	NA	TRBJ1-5	TGTGCCTGGAGTACGGGGGGGGGCAATCAGCCCCAGCATTTT	CAWSTGGGNQPQHF
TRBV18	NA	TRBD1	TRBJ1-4	TGTGCCAGCTCACCAAGCTCAGGGGGGCCTAATGAAAAACTGTTTTTT	CASSPSSGGPNEKLFF
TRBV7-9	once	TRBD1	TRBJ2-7	TGTGCCAGCAGCTTAGCAACAGGGGGTTCTTCAGACGAGCAGTACTTC	CASSLATGGSSDEQYF
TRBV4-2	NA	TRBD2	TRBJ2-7	TGTGCCAGCAGCCAAGATGGCGGGGGGGCCTCAAGGGAGCAGTACTTC	CASSQDGGGASREQYF
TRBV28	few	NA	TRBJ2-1	TGTGCCAGCAGTTCACCGCCGAGCTCCTACAATGAGCAGTTCTTC	CASSSPPSSYNEQFF
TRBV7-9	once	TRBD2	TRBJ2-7	TGTGCCAGCGCCCGACTAGCACCCTACGAGCAGTACTTC	CASARLAPYEQYF
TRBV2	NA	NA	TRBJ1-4	TGTGCCAGCAGTCAAATAGAAAATGAAAAACTGTTTTTT	CASSQIENEKLFF
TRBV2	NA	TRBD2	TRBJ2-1	TGTGCCGGCTCCGTACGGGGACTAGGGACCGATGAGCAGTTCTTC	CAGSVRGLGTDEQFF
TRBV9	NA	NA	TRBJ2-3	TGTGCCAGCAGCGTAGCAACGGTCACCTCAGATACGCAGTATTTT	CASSVATVTSDTQYF
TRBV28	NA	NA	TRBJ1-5	TGTGCCAGCAGTTCCCCGGGACTTGGTAGACAGTCCCAGCATTTT	CASSSPGLGRQSQHF
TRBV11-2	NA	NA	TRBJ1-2	TGTGCCAGCAGCTTAGCAGGGCCCGGCTACACCTTC	CASSLAGPGYTF
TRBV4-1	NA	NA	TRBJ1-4	TGCGCCAGCAGCCAAGCGGGGGTAGCAACTAATGAAAAACTGTTTTTT	CASSQAGVATNEKLFF
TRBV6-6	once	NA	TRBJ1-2	TGTGCCAGCCAACAGGACTATGGCTACACCTTC	CASQQDYGYTF
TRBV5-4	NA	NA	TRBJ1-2	TGTGCCAGCAGCTTGGCGGGAGATACGAAAGGCCTGAGGTATGGCTACACCTTC	CASSLAGDTKGLRYGYTF
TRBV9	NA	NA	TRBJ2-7	TGTGCCAGCAGCTCTTGGATGGAGGACGAGCAGTACTTC	CASSSWMEDEQYF
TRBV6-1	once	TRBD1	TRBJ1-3	TGTGCCAGCACAGGACAGGGGAATCCAGGAAACACCATATATTTT	CASTGQGNPGNTIYF
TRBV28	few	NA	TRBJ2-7	TGTGCCAGCAGCCTCGAGGCAGGGATCTCCTACGAGCAGTACTTC	CASSLEAGISYEQYF